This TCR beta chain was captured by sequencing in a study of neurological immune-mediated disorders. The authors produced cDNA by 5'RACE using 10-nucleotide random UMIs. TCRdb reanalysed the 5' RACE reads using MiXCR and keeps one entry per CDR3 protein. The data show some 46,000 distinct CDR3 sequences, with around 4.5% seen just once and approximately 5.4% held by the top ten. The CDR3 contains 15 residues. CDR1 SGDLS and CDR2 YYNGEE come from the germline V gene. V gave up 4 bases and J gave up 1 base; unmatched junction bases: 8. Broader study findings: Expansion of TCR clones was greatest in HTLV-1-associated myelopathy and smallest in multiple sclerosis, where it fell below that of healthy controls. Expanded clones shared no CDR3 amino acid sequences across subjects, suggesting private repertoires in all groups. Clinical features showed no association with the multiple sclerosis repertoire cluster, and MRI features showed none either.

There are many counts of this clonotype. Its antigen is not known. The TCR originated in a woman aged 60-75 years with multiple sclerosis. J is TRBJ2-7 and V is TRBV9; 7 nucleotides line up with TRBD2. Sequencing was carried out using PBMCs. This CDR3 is CASSPSRLASYEQYF. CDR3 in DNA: TGTGCCAGCAGCCCGTCGCGACTAGCATCCTACGAGCAGTACTTC.